The 14 T cell receptor beta chains below were found in one sample sequenced in a study of blood T cell repertoires in COVID-19 (dated by TCRdb to 2018 to 2021). Libraries were built with the immunoSEQ multiplex PCR assay. TCRdb re-hosts the immuneACCESS table, in-frame sequences only. Its copies lack some clones; in the studies checked, an unresolved V gene accounts for under half of them, and the cause for the rest is not known. This sample is represented by about 210,000 clones; around 84% of them were singletons. Of the sample, roughly 10% is held by the ten largest clones. Sequencing was done on a sample of peripheral blood. The source of these receptors is a man aged 45-65 years with active or convalescent COVID-19.

This chain joins TRBV28 and TRBJ1-2, with D unresolved. CDR3 length: 13 amino acids. The V and J ends lost 2 bases and 5 bases respectively, with 9 bases between them. CDR1 MDHEN and CDR2 SYDVKM come from the germline V gene. CDR3 residues: CASSLTPGYGYTF. CDR3 DNA: TGTGCCAGCAGTTTAACCCCAGGATATGGCTACACCTTC.

This chain uses TRBV5-1 with TRBJ2-5, with 8 bases lining up with TRBD1. CDR1 and CDR2 (germline): SGHRS, YFSETQ. V shed 4 bases and J 5 bases; nucleotides not matched to a gene: 4. The CDR3 runs 13 residues. CDR3 DNA: TGCGCCAGCAGCCACAGACAGGGGGAGACCCAGTACTTC. It specifies CASSHRQGETQYF. The whole variable domain, filled in from reference TRBV5-1 and TRBJ2-5, reads KAGVTQTPRYLIKTRGQQVTLSCSPISGHRSVSWYQQTPGQGLQFLFEYFSETQRNKGNFPGRFSGRQFSNSRSEMNVSTLELGDSALYLCASSHRQGETQYFGPGTRLLVL.

The chain couples TRBV19 to TRBJ2-1; weak D call: TRBD2 (5 bases). The CDR3 has 13 amino acids. Germline CDR1 LNHDA, CDR2 SQIVND (reference sequence). Trimming pared 4 bases from V and 6 bases from J, leaving 10 bases between. CDR3 in DNA: TGTGCCAGTAGTAGAACGGGAAGCAATGAGCAGTTCTTC. Translation gives CASSRTGSNEQFF.

V gene TRBV2 combines with J gene TRBJ1-1, with D perhaps TRBD1 (6 bases). Per the germline V gene, CDR1 is SNHLY and CDR2 is FYNNEI. Trimming left V 11 bases short and J 6 bases short, with 19 bases between. The CDR3 covers 13 residues. The CDR3 DNA reads as TGTGCCGGATCAGGGGACCCTTACTCTGAAGCTTTCTTT. Its translation is CAGSGDPYSEAFF.

The rearrangement uses TRBV27 and TRBJ1-1; 7 bases are a match to TRBD1. After removal of 5 bases from V and 4 bases from J, the junction contained 7 bases not matched to a gene. CDR1 and CDR2 from the germline V gene are MNHEY and SMNVEV (reference sequence). The CDR3 runs to 14 residues. CDR3 loop: CASSPRGAGTEAFF. The CDR3 DNA follows: TGTGCCAGCAGTCCCAGGGGGGCGGGCACTGAAGCTTTCTTT.

This rearrangement joins TRBV6-5 to TRBJ1-6; tentative D call: TRBD1 (5 bases). Germline CDR1 and CDR2: MNHEY and SVGAGI. The CDR3 is 15 residues long. V was trimmed by 6 bases and J by 5 bases, leaving 14 bases between them. CDR3 residues: CASRLGRGDNSPLHF. In DNA, the CDR3 is TGTGCCAGCAGGTTAGGACGGGGGGATAATTCACCCCTCCACTTT.

This clone showed up just once. The chain has TRBV7-3 and TRBJ2-1, with unresolved D. This CDR3 spans 15 amino acids. V lost 3 bases and J 0 bases, leaving 9 bases between the germline ends. Germline V gene sequence: CDR1 SGHTA, CDR2 FQGTGA. The CDR3 reads CASSFGYSSYNEQFF. The CDR3 DNA reads TGTGCCAGCAGCTTTGGCTACAGCTCCTACAATGAGCAGTTCTTC.

The genes are TRBV11-3 and TRBJ2-1; TRBD1 agrees at 7 bases. This CDR3 has 15 residues. The germline V gene has CDR1 SGHNT and CDR2 YENEEA. After removal of 4 bases from V and 6 bases from J, the junction contained 9 bases not matched to a gene. The CDR3 is CASSSEGQKFNEQFF. The CDR3 coding sequence is TGTGCCAGCAGCTCCGAGGGACAGAAATTCAATGAGCAGTTCTTC.

This rearrangement joins TRBV4-1 to TRBJ1-4; TRBD1 aligns across 7 bases. The CDR3 is 15 amino acids. Per germline, CDR1 MGHRA and CDR2 YSYEKL. Unmatched junction bases numbered 2, after V lost 2 bases and J lost 2 bases. The CDR3 here is CASSQKTGTNEKLFF. CDR3 nucleotides: TGCGCCAGCAGCCAAAAGACAGGGACTAATGAAAAACTGTTTTTT.

On this clone: Other nucleotide sequences from this sample produce the same CDR3. The chain joins TRBV6-1 to TRBJ2-7; 9 bases are a match to TRBD1. The V gene end was trimmed by 0 bases and the J gene end by 2 bases; junction bases not matched to a gene: 2. The CDR3 contains 15 residues. Germline V lookup: CDR1 MNHNS, CDR2 SASEGT. CDR3 region: CASSEAGTGTYEQYF. The CDR3 DNA follows: TGTGCCAGCAGTGAAGCCGGGACAGGGACCTACGAGCAGTACTTC.

The chain combines TRBV9 with TRBJ2-7, with 7 nucleotides matching TRBD2. The J segment lost 5 bases and the V segment lost 0 bases, leaving 8 bases of the junction unmatched. This CDR3 has 15 amino acids. CDR1 SGDLS and CDR2 YYNGEE come from the germline V gene. The CDR3 is CASSVAAGVSHEQYF. DNA of the CDR3: TGTGCCAGCAGCGTAGCCGCGGGAGTCTCGCACGAGCAGTACTTC.

The V and J genes are TRBV7-3 and TRBJ2-5, with 9 bases fitting TRBD2. V shed 3 bases and J 4 bases; nucleotides not matched to a gene: 3. This CDR3 region has 14 residues. Germline loops: CDR1 SGHTA, CDR2 FQGTGA. The CDR3 loop is CASSFGTSRETQYF. Written as DNA, the CDR3 is TGTGCCAGCAGCTTCGGGACTAGCAGAGAGACCCAGTACTTC.

V usage is TRBV6-5 and J usage is TRBJ1-6; unclear D gene. Trimming removed 0 bases from V and 11 bases from J, with 8 bases in between. The germline CDR1 and CDR2 sequences are MNHEY and SVGAGI. This CDR3 comprises 13 residues. The CDR3 DNA follows: TGTGCCAGCAGTTACTCGTCAGCGGCACCCCTCCACTTT. Its translation: CASSYSSAAPLHF.

V usage is TRBV12-3 or TRBV12-4 and J usage is TRBJ1-4, with a tentative D call TRBD1 (6 bases). V dropped 1 base and J dropped 10 bases, with 10 bases sitting between them. There are 13 residues in the CDR3. CDR3 coding DNA: TGTGCCAGCAGTTTAGGAGGGGGGGCAAAACTGTTTTTT. This sequence encodes CASSLGGGAKLFF.